This T cell receptor beta chain was sequenced during a study of shared clonotypes between healthy human individuals. Notes on this clone: Other DNA sequences within the sample encode an identical CDR3.

Germline loops: CDR1 MDHEN, CDR2 SYDVKM. The CDR3 runs 12 residues. The germline V and J ends were trimmed by 6 bases and 0 bases, with 4 bases remaining between them. Sequencing was at deep level. Sequencing was performed with immunoSEQ multiplex PCR; in TCRdb, only in-frame clones are kept and a portion is missing. The sample lists some 550,000 clones; more than 95% were seen once. This chain joins TRBV28 and TRBJ2-3; D gene unclear. This receptor was obtained from a woman in her twenties or thirties in good health. Sequencing was performed on naive CD4+ T cells sorted from blood. Regarding subset: CD45RA+ positively selected. CDR3: CASRTSTDTQYF. As DNA, the CDR3 is TGTGCCAGCAGAACAAGCACAGATACGCAGTATTTT.